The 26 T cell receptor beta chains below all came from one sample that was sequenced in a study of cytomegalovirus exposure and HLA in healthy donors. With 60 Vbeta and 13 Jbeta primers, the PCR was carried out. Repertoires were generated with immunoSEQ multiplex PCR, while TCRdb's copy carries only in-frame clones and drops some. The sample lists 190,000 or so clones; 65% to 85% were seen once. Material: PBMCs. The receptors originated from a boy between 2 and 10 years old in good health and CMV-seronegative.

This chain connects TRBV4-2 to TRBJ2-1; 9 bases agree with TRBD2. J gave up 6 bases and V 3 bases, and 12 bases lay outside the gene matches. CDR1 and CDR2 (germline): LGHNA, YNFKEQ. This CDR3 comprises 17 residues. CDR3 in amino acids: CASSQGSVTSGRNEQFF. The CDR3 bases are TGTGCCAGCAGCCAGGGGTCTGTGACTAGCGGTCGCAATGAGCAGTTCTTC.

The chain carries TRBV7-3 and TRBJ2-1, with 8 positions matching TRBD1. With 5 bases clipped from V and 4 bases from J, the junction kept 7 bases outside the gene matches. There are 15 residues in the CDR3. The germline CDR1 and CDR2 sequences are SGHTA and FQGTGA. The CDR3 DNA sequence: TGTGCCAGCAGCCCCCAGGGACAGGCATACAATGAGCAGTTCTTC. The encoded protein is CASSPQGQAYNEQFF.

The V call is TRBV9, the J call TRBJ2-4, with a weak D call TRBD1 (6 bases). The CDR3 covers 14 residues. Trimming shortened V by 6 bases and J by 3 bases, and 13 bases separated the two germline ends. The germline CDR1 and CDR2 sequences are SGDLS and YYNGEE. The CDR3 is CASNGGLGKNIQYF. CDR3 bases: TGTGCCAGCAATGGGGGCTTGGGCAAAAACATTCAGTACTTC.

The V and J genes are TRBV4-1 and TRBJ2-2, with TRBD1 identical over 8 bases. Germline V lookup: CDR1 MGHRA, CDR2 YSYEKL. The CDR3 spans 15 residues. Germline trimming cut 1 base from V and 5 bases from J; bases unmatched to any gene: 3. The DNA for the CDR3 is TGCGCCAGCAGCCAAGGGACAGGGCGTACCGGGGAGCTGTTTTTT. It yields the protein CASSQGTGRTGELFF.

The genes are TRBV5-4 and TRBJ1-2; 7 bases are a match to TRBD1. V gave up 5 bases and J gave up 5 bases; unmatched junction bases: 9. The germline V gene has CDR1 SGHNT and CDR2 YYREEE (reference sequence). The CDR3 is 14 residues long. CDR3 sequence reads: CASSNRGNGYGYTF. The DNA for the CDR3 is TGTGCCAGCAGTAACAGGGGAAATGGGTATGGCTACACCTTC. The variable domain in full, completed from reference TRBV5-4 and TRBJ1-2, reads ETGVTQSPTHLIKTRGQQVTLRCSSQSGHNTVSWYQQALGQGPQFIFQYYREEENGRGNFPPRFSGLQFPNYSSELNVNALELDDSALYLCASSNRGNGYGYTFGSGTRLTVV.

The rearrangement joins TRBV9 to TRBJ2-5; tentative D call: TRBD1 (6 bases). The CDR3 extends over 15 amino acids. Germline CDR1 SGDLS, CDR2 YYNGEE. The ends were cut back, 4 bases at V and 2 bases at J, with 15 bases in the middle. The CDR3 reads CASSPRQGWQETQYF. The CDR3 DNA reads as TGTGCCAGCAGCCCCCGGCAGGGGTGGCAAGAGACCCAGTACTTC. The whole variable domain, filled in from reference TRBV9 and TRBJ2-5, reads DSGVTQTPKHLITATGQRVTLRCSPRSGDLSVYWYQQSLDQGLQFLIQYYNGEERAKGNILERFSAQQFPDLHSELNLSSLELGDSALYFCASSPRQGWQETQYFGPGTRLLVL.

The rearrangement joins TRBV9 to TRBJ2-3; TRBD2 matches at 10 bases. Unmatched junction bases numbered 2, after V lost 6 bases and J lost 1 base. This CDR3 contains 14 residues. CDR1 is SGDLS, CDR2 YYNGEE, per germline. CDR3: CASNLAGGTDTQYF. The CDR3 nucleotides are TGTGCCAGCAATCTAGCGGGGGGCACAGATACGCAGTATTTT. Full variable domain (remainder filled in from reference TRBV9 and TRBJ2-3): DSGVTQTPKHLITATGQRVTLRCSPRSGDLSVYWYQQSLDQGLQFLIQYYNGEERAKGNILERFSAQQFPDLHSELNLSSLELGDSALYFCASNLAGGTDTQYFGPGTRLTVL.

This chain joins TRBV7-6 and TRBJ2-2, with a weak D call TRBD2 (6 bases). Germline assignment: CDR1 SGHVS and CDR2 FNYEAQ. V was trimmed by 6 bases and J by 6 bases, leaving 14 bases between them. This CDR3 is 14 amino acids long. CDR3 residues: CASRETSNSGELFF. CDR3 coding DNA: TGTGCCAGCAGGGAAACTAGCAACTCCGGGGAGCTGTTTTTT.

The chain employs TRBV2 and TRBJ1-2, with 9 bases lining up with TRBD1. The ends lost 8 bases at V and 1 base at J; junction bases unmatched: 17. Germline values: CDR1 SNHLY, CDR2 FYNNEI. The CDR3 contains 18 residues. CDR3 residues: CASLIASYRGLFNYGYTF. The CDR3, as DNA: TGTGCCAGCTTAATCGCTTCGTACAGGGGGCTATTTAACTATGGCTACACCTTC.

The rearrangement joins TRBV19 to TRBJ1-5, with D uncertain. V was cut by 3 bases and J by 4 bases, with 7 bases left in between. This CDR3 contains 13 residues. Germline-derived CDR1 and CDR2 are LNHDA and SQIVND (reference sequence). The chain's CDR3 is CASSIGENQPQHF. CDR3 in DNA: TGTGCCAGTAGTATTGGGGAGAATCAGCCCCAGCATTTT.

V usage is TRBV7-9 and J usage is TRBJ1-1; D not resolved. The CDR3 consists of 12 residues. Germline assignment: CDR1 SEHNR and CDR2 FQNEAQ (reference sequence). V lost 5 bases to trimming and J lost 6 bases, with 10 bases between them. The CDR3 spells CASSPPVPEAFF. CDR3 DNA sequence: TGTGCCAGCAGCCCCCCGGTTCCTGAAGCTTTCTTT.

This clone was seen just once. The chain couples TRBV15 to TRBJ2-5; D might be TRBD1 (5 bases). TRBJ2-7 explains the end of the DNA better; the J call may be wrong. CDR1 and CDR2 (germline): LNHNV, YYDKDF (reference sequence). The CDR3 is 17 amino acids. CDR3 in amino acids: CATSRDYFPGRTYEQYF. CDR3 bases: TGTGCCACCAGCAGAGATTATTTCCCAGGGCGAACCTACGAGCAGTACTTC.

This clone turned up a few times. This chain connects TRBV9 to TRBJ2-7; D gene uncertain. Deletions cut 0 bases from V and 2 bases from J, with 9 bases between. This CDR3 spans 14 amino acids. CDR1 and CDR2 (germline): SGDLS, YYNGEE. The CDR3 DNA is TGTGCCAGCAGCGTAGGAACCAGGCCCTACGAGCAGTACTTC. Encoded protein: CASSVGTRPYEQYF.

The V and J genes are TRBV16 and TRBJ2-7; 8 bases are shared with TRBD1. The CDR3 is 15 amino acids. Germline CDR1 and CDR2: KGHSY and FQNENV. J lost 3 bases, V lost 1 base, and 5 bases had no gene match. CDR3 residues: CASSQFKTGGYEQYF. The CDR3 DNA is TGTGCCAGCAGCCAATTCAAAACAGGGGGCTACGAGCAGTACTTC.

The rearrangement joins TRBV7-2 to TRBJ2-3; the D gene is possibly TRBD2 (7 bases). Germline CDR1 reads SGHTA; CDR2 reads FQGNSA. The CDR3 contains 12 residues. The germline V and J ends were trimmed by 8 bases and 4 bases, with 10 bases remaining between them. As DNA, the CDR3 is TGTGCCAGCGGGGGGGCGGCAGATACGCAGTATTTT. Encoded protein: CASGGAADTQYF.

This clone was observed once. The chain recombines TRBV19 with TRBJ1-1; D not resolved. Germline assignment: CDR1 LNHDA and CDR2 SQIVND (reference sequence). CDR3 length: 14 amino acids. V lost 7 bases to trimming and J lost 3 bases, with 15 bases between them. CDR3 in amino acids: CASMESPVHTEAFF. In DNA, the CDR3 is TGTGCCAGTATGGAGTCACCGGTGCACACTGAAGCTTTCTTT.

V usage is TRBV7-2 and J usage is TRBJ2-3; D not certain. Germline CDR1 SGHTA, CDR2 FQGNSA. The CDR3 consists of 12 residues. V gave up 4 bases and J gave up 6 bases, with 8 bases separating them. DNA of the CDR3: TGTGCCAGCAGCTCCCCCCGGGATACGCAGTATTTT. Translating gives CASSSPRDTQYF. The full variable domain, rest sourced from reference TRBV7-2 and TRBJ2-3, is GAGVSQSPSNKVTEKGKDVELRCDPISGHTALYWYRQSLGQGLEFLIYFQGNSAPDKSGLPSDRFSAERTGGSVSTLTIQRTQQEDSAVYLCASSSPRDTQYFGPGTRLTVL.

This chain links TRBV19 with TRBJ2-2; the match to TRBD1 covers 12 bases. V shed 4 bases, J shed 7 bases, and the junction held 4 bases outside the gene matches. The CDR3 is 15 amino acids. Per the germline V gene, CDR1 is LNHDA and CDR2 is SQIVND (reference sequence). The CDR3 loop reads CASSRDRGLLGELFF. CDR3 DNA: TGTGCCAGTAGTAGGGACAGGGGGCTTCTCGGGGAGCTGTTTTTT.

The CDR3 spells CSVVGRYTGELFF. Written as DNA, the CDR3 is TGCAGCGTTGTAGGCAGGTACACCGGGGAGCTGTTTTTT. The rearrangement links TRBV29-1 to TRBJ2-2; D not certain. The CDR3 sequence is 13 residues long. V was shortened by 4 bases and J by 3 bases, with 9 bases between the two germline ends. Germline lookup yields CDR1 SQVTM and CDR2 ANQGSEA.

Here the CDR3 reads CASSSSRGAQETQYF. CDR3 bases: TGTGCCAGCAGCTCTTCCCGGGGGGCACAGGAGACCCAGTACTTC. The chain employs TRBV7-9 and TRBJ2-5; maybe TRBD2 (7 bases). In germline, CDR1 is SEHNR, CDR2 FQNEAQ (reference sequence). Trimming shortened V by 4 bases and J by 5 bases, and 17 bases separated the two germline ends. The CDR3 sequence is 15 residues long.

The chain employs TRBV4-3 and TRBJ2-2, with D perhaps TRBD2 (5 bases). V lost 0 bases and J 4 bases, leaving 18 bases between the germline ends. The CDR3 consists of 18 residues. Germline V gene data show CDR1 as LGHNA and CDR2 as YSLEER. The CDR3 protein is CASSQEGLGVRGTGELFF. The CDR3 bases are TGCGCCAGCAGCCAAGAAGGTTTGGGAGTGCGCGGCACCGGGGAGCTGTTTTTT.

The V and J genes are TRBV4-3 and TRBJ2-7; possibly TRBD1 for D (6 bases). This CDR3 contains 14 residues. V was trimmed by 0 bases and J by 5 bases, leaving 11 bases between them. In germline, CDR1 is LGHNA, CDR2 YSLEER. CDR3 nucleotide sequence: TGCGCCAGCAGCCAAGAAACAGGGAGCGACGAGCAGTACTTC. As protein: CASSQETGSDEQYF.

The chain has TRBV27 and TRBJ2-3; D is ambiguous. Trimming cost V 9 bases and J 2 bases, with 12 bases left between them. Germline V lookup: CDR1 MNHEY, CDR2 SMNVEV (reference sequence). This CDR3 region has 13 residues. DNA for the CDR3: TGTGCCAGTTCGAAGCACGACACAGATACGCAGTATTTT. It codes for CASSKHDTDTQYF.

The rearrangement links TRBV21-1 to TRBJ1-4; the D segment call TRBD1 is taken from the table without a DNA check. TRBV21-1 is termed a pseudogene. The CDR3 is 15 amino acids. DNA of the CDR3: TGTGCCAGCAGCGCCCGGGACAAAGGGAATGAAAAACTGTTTTTT. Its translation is CASSARDKGNEKLFF.

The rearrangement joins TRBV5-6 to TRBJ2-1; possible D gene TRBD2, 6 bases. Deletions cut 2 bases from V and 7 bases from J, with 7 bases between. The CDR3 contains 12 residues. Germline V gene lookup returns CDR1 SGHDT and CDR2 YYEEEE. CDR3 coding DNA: TGTGCCAGCAGCTTTGGGGGGAATGAGCAGTTCTTC. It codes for CASSFGGNEQFF.

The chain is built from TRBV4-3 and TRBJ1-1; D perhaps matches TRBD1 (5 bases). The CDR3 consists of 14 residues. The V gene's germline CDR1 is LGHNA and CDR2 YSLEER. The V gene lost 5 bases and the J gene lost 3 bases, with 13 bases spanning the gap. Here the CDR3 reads CASSGRGGDTEAFF. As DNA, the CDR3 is TGCGCCAGCAGCGGCCGCGGAGGGGACACTGAAGCTTTCTTT.